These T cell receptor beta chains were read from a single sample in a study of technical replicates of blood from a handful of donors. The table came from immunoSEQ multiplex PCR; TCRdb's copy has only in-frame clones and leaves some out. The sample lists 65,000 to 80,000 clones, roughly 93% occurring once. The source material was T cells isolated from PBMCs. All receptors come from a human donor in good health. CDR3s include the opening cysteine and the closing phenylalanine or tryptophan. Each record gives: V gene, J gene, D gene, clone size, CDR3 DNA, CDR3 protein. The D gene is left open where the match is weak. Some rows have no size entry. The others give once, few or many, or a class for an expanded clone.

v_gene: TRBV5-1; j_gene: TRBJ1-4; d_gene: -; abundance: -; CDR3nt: TGCGCCAGCACCACATCCGGGTCGAGGGAAGAAAAACTGTTTTTT; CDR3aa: CASTTSGSREEKLFF
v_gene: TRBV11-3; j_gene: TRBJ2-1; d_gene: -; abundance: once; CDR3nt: TGTGCCAGCAGCCAGGAGGGCCCCTGGAATGAGCAGTTCTTC; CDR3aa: CASSQEGPWNEQFF
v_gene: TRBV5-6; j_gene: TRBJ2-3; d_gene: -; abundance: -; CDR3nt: TGTGCCAGCAGCTTGCCGGTTGTCACAGATACGCAGTATTTT; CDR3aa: CASSLPVVTDTQYF
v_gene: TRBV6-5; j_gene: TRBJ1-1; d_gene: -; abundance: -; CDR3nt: TGTGCCAGCAAGAAACTACGGAACACTGAAGCTTTCTTT; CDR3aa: CASKKLRNTEAFF
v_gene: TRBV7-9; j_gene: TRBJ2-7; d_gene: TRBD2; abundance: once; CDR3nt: TGTGCCAGCAGCAAGACTAGCGGAGCCTACGAGCAGTACTTC; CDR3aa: CASSKTSGAYEQYF
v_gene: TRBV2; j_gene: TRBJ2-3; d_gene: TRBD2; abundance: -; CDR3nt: TGTGCCAGCAGACTACTAGCGGGAAGTAGCACAGATACGCAGTATTTT; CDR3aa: CASRLLAGSSTDTQYF
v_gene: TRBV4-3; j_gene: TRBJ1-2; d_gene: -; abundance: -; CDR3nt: TGCGCCAGCAGCCAAGATCTGTTGTCGCCAGAACCCTATGGCTACACCTTC; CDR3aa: CASSQDLLSPEPYGYTF
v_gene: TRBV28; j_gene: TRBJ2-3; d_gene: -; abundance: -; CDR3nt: TGTGCCAGCAGTTCTGAGCATGACGGGAGAGGGACGCAGTATTTT; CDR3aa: CASSSEHDGRGTQYF
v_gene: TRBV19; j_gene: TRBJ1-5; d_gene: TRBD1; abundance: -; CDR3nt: TGTGCCAGTAGGATAGGGGGCCGGCCCCAGCATTTT; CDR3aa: CASRIGGRPQHF
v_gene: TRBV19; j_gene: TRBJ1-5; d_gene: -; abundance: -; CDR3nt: TGTGCCAGTAGTATAACAGCTTATAGCAATCAGCCCCAGCATTTT; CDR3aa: CASSITAYSNQPQHF
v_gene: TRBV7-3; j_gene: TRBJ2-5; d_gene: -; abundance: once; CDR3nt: TGTGCCAGCAGCAAACGACAAATCCACGAGAGGACCCAGTACTTC; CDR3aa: CASSKRQIHERTQYF
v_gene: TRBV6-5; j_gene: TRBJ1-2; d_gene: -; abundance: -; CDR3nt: TGTGCCAGCAGTCTCGGACAGCACTATGGCTACACCTTC; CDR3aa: CASSLGQHYGYTF
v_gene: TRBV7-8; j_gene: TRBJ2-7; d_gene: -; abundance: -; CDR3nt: TGTGCCAGCAGCTTAGCCAGCTCCTACGAGCAGTACTTC; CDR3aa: CASSLASSYEQYF
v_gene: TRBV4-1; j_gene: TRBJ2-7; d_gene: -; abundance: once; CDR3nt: TGCGCCAGCAGCCAAGTGCACACCTCCTACGAGCAGTACTTC; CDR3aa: CASSQVHTSYEQYF
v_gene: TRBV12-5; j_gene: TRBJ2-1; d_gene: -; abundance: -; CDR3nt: TGTGCTAGTGCCCCCACAGGGTATTACAATGAGCAGTTCTTC; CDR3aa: CASAPTGYYNEQFF
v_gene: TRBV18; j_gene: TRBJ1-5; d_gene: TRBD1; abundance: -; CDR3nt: TGTGCCAGCTCACCCGACAGGGATCGCAATCAGCCCCAGCATTTT; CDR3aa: CASSPDRDRNQPQHF
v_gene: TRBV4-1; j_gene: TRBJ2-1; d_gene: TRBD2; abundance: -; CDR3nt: TGCGCCAGCAGTGACCTAACACCGGGACTAGTCGGTTCCTACAATGAGCAGTTCTTC; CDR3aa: CASSDLTPGLVGSYNEQFF
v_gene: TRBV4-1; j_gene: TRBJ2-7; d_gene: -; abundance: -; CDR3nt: TGCGCCAGCAGCCAAGATCGCCAGGTAAACGACGAGCAGTACTTC; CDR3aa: CASSQDRQVNDEQYF
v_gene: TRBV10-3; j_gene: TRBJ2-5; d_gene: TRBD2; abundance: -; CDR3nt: TGTGCCATCAGTGTCGCGGGAGAAGGTCAAGAGACCCAGTACTTC; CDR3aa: CAISVAGEGQETQYF
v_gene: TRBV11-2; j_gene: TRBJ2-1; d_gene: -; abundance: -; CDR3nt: TGTGCCAGCAGCTTACTATCGGTCATGCCCTACAATGAGCAGTTCTTC; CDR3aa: CASSLLSVMPYNEQFF
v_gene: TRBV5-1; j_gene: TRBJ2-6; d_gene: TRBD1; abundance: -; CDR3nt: TGCGCCAGCAGTCTGACCGGGACAGGGGTCTTCTCTGGGGCCAACGTCCTGACTTTC; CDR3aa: CASSLTGTGVFSGANVLTF
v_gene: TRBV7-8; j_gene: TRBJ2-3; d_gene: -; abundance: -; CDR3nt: TGTGCCAGCAGCTTCCTTGTGAGCACAGATACGCAGTATTTT; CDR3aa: CASSFLVSTDTQYF
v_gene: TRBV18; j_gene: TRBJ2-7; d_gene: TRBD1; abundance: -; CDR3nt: TGTGCCAGCTCACCTAACCGGGACAGAATCTACGAGCAGTACTTC; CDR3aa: CASSPNRDRIYEQYF
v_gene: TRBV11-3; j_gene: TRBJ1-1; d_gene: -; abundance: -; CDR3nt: TGTGCCAGCAGCTTAAGTGGGAGTAACACTGAAGCTTTCTTT; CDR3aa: CASSLSGSNTEAFF
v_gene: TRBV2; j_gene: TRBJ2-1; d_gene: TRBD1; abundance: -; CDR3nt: TGTGCCAGCAGCCCTAGGTCGACAGGGCCCAATGAGCAGTTCTTC; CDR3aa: CASSPRSTGPNEQFF
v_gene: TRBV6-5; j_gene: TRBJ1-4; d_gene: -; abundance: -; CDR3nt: TGTGCCAGCATGCGTGCGGATGAAAAACTGTTTTTT; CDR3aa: CASMRADEKLFF
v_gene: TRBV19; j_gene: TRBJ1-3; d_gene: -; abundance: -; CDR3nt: TGTGCCAGTAGCCAAGAAACATCCATATATTTT; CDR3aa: CASSQETSIYF
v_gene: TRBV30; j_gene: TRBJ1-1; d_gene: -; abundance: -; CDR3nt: TGTGCCTGGAGTACCCAGGTTAACACTGAAGCTTTCTTT; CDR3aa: CAWSTQVNTEAFF
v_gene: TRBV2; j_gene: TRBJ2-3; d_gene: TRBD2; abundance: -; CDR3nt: TGTGCCAGCAGTGGGACTAGCGGGAGAGCAGATACGCAGTATTTT; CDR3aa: CASSGTSGRADTQYF
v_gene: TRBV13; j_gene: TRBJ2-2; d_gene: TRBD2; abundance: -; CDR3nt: TGTGCCAGCAGATGGGGACTAGCGGGCAACACCGGGGAGCTGTTTTTT; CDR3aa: CASRWGLAGNTGELFF
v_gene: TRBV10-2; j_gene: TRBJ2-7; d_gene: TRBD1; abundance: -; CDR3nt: TGCGCCAGCACCACCATAGACAGGGACTACGAGCAGTACTTC; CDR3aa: CASTTIDRDYEQYF
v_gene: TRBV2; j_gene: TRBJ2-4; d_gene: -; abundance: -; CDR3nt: TGTGCCAGCAGTGAAGCGGCAAACATTCAGTACTTC; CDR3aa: CASSEAANIQYF
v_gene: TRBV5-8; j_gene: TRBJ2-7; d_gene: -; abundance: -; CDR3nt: TGTGCCAGCAGCTTGCGCGTAACCTACGAGCAGTACTTC; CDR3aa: CASSLRVTYEQYF
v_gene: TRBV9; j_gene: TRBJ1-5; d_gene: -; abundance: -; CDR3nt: TGTGCCAGCAGCGTAGATTCAACCTCGGGGCAGCCCCAGCATTTT; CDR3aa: CASSVDSTSGQPQHF
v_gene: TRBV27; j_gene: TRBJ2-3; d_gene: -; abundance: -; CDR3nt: TGTGCCAGCAAAGAGCATGAGGAGAGGCTCACAGATACGCAGTATTTT; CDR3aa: CASKEHEERLTDTQYF
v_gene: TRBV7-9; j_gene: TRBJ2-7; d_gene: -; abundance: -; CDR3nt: TGTGCCAGCAGCTTAAGTAGCCCAGAGGTCGAGCAGTACTTC; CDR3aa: CASSLSSPEVEQYF
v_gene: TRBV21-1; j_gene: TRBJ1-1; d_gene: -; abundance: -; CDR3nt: TGTGCCAGCAGTTCGTCCGGGACAGGGGACATGAACACTGAAGCTTTCTTT; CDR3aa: CASSSSGTGDMNTEAFF
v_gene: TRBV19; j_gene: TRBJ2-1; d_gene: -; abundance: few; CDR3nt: TGTGCCAGTAGTATGCCAGCGTACTCCTACAATGAGCAGTTCTTC; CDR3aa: CASSMPAYSYNEQFF
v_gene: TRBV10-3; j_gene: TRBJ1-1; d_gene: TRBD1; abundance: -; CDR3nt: TGTGCCATCAGTGAGGACAGGGGGAACACTGAAGCTTTCTTT; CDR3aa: CAISEDRGNTEAFF
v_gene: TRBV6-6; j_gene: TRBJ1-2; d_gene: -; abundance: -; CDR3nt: TGTGCCAGCAGCCCAGCGACGGTAGCTAACTATGGCTACACCTTC; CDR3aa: CASSPATVANYGYTF
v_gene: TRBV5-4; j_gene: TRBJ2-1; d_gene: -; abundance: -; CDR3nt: TGTGCCAGCAGTTACGGGACTGATGTTAGTGATGAGCAGTTCTTC; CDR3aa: CASSYGTDVSDEQFF
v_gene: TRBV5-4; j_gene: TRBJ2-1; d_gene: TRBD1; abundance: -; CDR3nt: TGTGCCAGCAGCTTACAGGGGAGCTCCTACAATGAGCAGTTCTTC; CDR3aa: CASSLQGSSYNEQFF
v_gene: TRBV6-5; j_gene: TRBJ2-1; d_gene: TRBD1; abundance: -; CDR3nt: TGTGCCAGCAGTTACGGGACAGGGCCCTACAATGAGCAGTTCTTC; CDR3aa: CASSYGTGPYNEQFF
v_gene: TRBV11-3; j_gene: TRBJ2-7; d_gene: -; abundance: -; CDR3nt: TGTGCCAGCAGCTTGGTGGGGGCGACCTACGAGCAGTACTTC; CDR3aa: CASSLVGATYEQYF
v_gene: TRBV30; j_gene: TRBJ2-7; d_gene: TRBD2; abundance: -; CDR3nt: TGTGCCTGGACGGCGGGGGGCCCGTTCTACGAGCAGTACTTC; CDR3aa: CAWTAGGPFYEQYF
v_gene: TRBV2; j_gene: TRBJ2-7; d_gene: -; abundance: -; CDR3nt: TGTGCCAGCAGTGTAGTTTCCTACGAGCAGTACTTC; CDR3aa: CASSVVSYEQYF
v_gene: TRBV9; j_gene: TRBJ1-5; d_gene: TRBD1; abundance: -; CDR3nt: TGTGCCAGCAGCGTAGGCGGGACAGGGGTCAATCAGCCCCAGCATTTT; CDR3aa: CASSVGGTGVNQPQHF
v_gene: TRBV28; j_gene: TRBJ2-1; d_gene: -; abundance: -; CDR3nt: TGTGCCAGCAGAAAATTCGGTGAGCAGTTCTTC; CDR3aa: CASRKFGEQFF
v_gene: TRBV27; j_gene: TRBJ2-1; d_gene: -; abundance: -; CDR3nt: TGTGCCAGCAGCCTATACAATGAGCAGTTCTTC; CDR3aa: CASSLYNEQFF
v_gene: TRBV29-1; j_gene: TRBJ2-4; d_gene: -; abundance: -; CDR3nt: TGCAGCGTCGTCGACAGCCTAGCCAAAAACATTCAGTACTTC; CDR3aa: CSVVDSLAKNIQYF
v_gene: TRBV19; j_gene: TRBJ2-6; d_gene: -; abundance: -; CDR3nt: TGTGCCAGTAGTATAGTGGGCGCTTCTGGGGCCAACGTCCTGACTTTC; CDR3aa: CASSIVGASGANVLTF
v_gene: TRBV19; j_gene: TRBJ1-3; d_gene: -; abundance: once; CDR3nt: TGTGCCAGTAGTATAATCCAGGGCTCTGGAAACACCATATATTTT; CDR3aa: CASSIIQGSGNTIYF
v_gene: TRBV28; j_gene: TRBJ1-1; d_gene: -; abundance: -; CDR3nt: TGTGCCGGCACCCCTGAAGGGGTGAACACTGAAGCTTTCTTT; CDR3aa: CAGTPEGVNTEAFF
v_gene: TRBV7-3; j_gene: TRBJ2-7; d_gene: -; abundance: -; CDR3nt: TGTGCCAGCAGCGAGGGCGGGGCCCTATACGAGCAGTACTTC; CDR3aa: CASSEGGALYEQYF
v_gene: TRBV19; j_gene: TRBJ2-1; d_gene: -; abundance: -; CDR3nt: TGTGCCAGTAGTAGGGCACCGGGGGATGAGCAGTTCTTC; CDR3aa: CASSRAPGDEQFF
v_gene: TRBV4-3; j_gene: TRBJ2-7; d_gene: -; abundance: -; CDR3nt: TGCGCCAGCAGCCCCATCCCCTCCGGGGTAAGCTACGAGCAGTACTTC; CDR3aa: CASSPIPSGVSYEQYF
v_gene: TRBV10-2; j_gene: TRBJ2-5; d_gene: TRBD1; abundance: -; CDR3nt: TGCGCCAGCAGTCGGACAGGGGCAGAGACCCAGTACTTC; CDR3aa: CASSRTGAETQYF